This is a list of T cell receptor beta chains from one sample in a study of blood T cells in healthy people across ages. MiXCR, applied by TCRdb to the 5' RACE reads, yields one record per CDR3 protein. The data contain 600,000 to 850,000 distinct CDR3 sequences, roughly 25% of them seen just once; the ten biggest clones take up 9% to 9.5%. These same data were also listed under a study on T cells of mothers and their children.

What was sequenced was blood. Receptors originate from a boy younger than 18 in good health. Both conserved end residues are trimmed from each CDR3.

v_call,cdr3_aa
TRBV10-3,AITADPQETQY
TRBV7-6,ASSWGAGVPYEQY
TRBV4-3,ASSQGVLDEQY
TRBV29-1,SVRDRVNEQF
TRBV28,ASSFRGGSRTDTQY
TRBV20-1,SAYGSSGGSQETQY
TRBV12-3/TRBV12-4,ASRPSGETQY
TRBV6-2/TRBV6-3,ASKSLAGDVNDEQF
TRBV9,ASSVVKGKETQY
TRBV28,ASSLAPLAGGSYEQY
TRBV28,ASKSKMYEQY
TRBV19,ASSMGSNREETQY
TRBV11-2,ANSLDPGGNEQF
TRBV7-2,ASSTTPLLETQY
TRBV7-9,ASSLAGREAF
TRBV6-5,ASSYRDYHPREYGYT
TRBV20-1,SAKTQQGWGSPLH
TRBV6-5,ASSSRGLGQDEQF
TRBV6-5,ASSTTGGALYEQY
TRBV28,ATTLAGTGDGYT
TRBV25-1,ASSSAQLTGPFLYGYT
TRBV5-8,ASSWDRGWQGADTQY
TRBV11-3,ASSYGGAAEQF
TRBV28,ASSLAGVTDTRY
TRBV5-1,ASSLASSSGANVLT
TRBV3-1,ASSQTIRGWGGRYEQY
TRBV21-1,ASSKTSRQTQY
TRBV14,ASSHLLEGEQY
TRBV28,ASSNGGTYEQY
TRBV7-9,ASSFRLEGTDTQY
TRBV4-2,ASSQGLAGTNTGEQF
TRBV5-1,ASSLEASGSNQPQH
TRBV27,ASSASLDRQGSPLH